This T cell receptor beta chain was recorded in a study of T cell clones after liver transplantation. About the study: A pre-transplant mixed lymphocyte reaction with TCRbeta sequencing defined graft-donor-reactive clones followed in post-transplant blood. Graft-donor-reactive sequences were compared with third-party-reactive TCRbeta sequences from pre-transplant mixed lymphocyte reactions. Tolerance: complete withdrawal held at least one year, liver enzymes staying within twice normal. General study points: In most of the 8 subjects, circulating graft-donor-reactive CD4 TCRbeta sequences fell significantly after transplant.

This CDR3 is built from 15 residues. Germline V CDR1 and CDR2: MNHNS, SASEGT. The germline V and J ends were trimmed by 5 bases and 1 base, with 14 bases remaining between them. For this clone: Antigen: not known.

The table came from immunoSEQ multiplex PCR; TCRdb's copy has only in-frame clones and leaves some out. Of roughly 100,000 clones in the sample, 80% to 85% were seen once. The TCR sequence derives from a human donor who received a liver transplant. The rearrangement uses TRBV6-1 and TRBJ1-1; no reliable D call. The sequencing used CD4+ T cells from blood, collected before liver transplant. The CDR3 here is CASSSGKSRNTEAFF. The CDR3, as DNA: TGTGCCAGCAGTTCCGGCAAGAGTAGGAACACTGAAGCTTTCTTT.